Listed here are 18 T cell receptor beta chains from one sample, sequenced in a study of blood T cell repertoires in COVID-19. TCRdb's table, derived via immunoSEQ multiplex PCR, lists solely in-frame clones and lacks some. The data hold about 380,000 clones, with 90% observed a single time. Sequenced sample: peripheral blood. These receptors were collected from a man in his late teens or twenties with active or convalescent COVID-19.

This clone was seen a single time. V usage is TRBV28 and J usage is TRBJ1-5; D remains ambiguous. The germline gives CDR1 MDHEN, CDR2 SYDVKM. CDR3 length: 14 residues. The V gene lost 2 bases and the J gene lost 4 bases, with 9 bases spanning the gap. The CDR3 bases are TGTGCCAGCAGTTTAGCGGAAAGAAATCAGCCCCAGCATTTT. This codes for CASSLAERNQPQHF.

The chain uses TRBV28 and TRBJ1-5; no clear D gene. Germline V gene data show CDR1 as MDHEN and CDR2 as SYDVKM. The V end was cut by 7 bases, the J end by 7 bases, with 17 bases between. The CDR3 spans 14 residues. The CDR3 DNA follows: TGTGCCAGCATCAACGGGGAGGGCGGACAGCCCCAGCATTTT. Translating gives CASINGEGGQPQHF.

The V gene is TRBV4-3, the J gene TRBJ2-2; TRBD1 might be the D (6 bases). V was clipped by 4 bases and J by 4 bases, with 16 bases between them. Germline V gene data show CDR1 as LGHNA and CDR2 as YSLEER. The CDR3 runs 16 residues. In nucleotides, the CDR3 is TGCGCCAGCAGCCCCGAGGTACAGGGTGTCACCGGGGAGCTGTTTTTT. This codes for CASSPEVQGVTGELFF.

Only a few counts were recorded for this clone. This sequence joins TRBV14 and TRBJ2-7; 7 nucleotides line up with TRBD1. CDR1 is SGHDN, CDR2 FVKESK, per germline. CDR3 length: 15 residues. V was clipped by 4 bases and J by 1 base; unmatched bases: 7. The CDR3 sequence: CASSRQGVVSYEQYF. Here the CDR3 DNA reads TGTGCCAGCAGCCGCCAGGGGGTGGTATCCTACGAGCAGTACTTC.

The chain is built from TRBV4-2 and TRBJ2-1; 14 bases are shared with TRBD2. Germline V gene sequence: CDR1 LGHNA, CDR2 YNFKEQ. Trimming cost V 0 bases and J 6 bases; bases outside gene matches: 10. There are 19 residues in the CDR3. CDR3 nucleotides: TGTGCCAGCAGCCAAGATTGGGGGACTAGCGGGAGTAAAGGCAATGAGCAGTTCTTC. As protein: CASSQDWGTSGSKGNEQFF.

The chain combines TRBV2 with TRBJ1-2; D gene ambiguous. CDR1 is SNHLY and CDR2 is FYNNEI in the germline V gene. The CDR3 length is 13 residues. V lost 7 bases to trimming and J lost 4 bases, with 13 bases between them. The CDR3 reads CASIPRRSYGYTF. CDR3 in DNA: TGTGCCAGCATTCCCAGGAGGTCCTATGGCTACACCTTC.

The V and J genes are TRBV9 and TRBJ2-7; TRBD1 matches at 7 bases. V shed 4 bases, J shed 2 bases, and the junction held 9 bases outside the gene matches. The CDR3 length is 15 residues. Germline V CDR1 and CDR2: SGDLS, YYNGEE. CDR3 loop: CASSTYGQATYEQYF. The CDR3 region has the DNA TGTGCCAGCAGCACCTACGGACAGGCGACCTACGAGCAGTACTTC. The full variable domain, in which reference TRBV9 and TRBJ2-7 provide the parts outside the CDR3, is DSGVTQTPKHLITATGQRVTLRCSPRSGDLSVYWYQQSLDQGLQFLIQYYNGEERAKGNILERFSAQQFPDLHSELNLSSLELGDSALYFCASSTYGQATYEQYFGPGTRLTVT.

The chain joins TRBV19 to TRBJ2-3, with 10 bases matching TRBD2. Germline CDR1 LNHDA, CDR2 SQIVND (reference sequence). The V segment lost 3 bases and the J segment 3 bases; nucleotides outside the gene matches: 3. This CDR3 spans 15 amino acids. The CDR3 DNA is TGTGCCAGTAGTATGGGACTAGCGTTTACAGATACGCAGTATTTT. This encodes CASSMGLAFTDTQYF.

The chain joins TRBV2 to TRBJ2-7; possibly TRBD1 for D (6 bases). The CDR3 spans 15 residues. Germline CDR1 reads SNHLY; CDR2 reads FYNNEI. The ends were cut back, 3 bases at V and 0 bases at J, with 12 bases in the middle. The CDR3 loop is CASSDRQVSSYEQYF. The DNA of the CDR3 is TGTGCCAGCAGTGATCGACAGGTCTCCTCCTACGAGCAGTACTTC.

This clone was seen once. The chain joins TRBV7-9 to TRBJ2-3; D is perhaps TRBD2 (5 bases). Looked up from germline, CDR1 is SEHNR and CDR2 is FQNEAQ (reference sequence). This CDR3 spans 17 amino acids. V lost 1 base, J lost 0 bases, and 14 bases lay in between. The CDR3 coding sequence is TGTGCCAGCAGCTTAGGGTCAGGAGCGGCAAGCACAGATACGCAGTATTTT. This sequence encodes CASSLGSGAASTDTQYF.

This chain joins TRBV30 and TRBJ1-5, with 7 bases aligning to TRBD1. There are 16 residues in the CDR3. Per germline, CDR1 GTSNPN and CDR2 SVGIG (reference sequence). V lost 2 bases and J lost 7; bases outside the gene matches: 14. CDR3 in amino acids: CAWSYSGTVRGQPQHF. Written as DNA, the CDR3 is TGTGCCTGGAGTTACTCCGGGACAGTCCGGGGCCAGCCCCAGCATTTT.

This clone came up a few times. This chain joins TRBV28 and TRBJ1-3; 8 bases agree with TRBD1. J lost 1 base, V lost 2 bases, and 4 bases had no gene match. The germline gives CDR1 MDHEN, CDR2 SYDVKM. This CDR3 contains 16 residues. The CDR3 loop is CASSLATGGSGNTIYF. The CDR3 region has the DNA TGTGCCAGCAGTTTAGCAACAGGGGGATCTGGAAACACCATATATTTT.

This sequence joins TRBV7-2 and TRBJ1-1; 9 nucleotides match TRBD1. V was clipped by 6 bases and J by 1 base; unmatched bases: 9. This CDR3 comprises 16 residues. In germline, CDR1 is SGHTA, CDR2 FQGNSA. The CDR3 here is CASSPRDRVTNTEAFF. For the CDR3, the DNA is TGTGCCAGCAGTCCCAGGGACAGGGTGACGAACACTGAAGCTTTCTTT.

This sequence joins TRBV7-9 and TRBJ1-5; TRBD1 is a possible D gene (6 bases). V was pared by 2 bases and J by 6 bases, with 11 bases between. The CDR3 length is 14 residues. Per germline, CDR1 SEHNR and CDR2 FQNEAQ (reference sequence). Here the CDR3 reads CASSLSGGLQPQHF. In DNA form, the CDR3 reads TGTGCCAGCAGCTTATCGGGGGGCCTTCAGCCCCAGCATTTT.

The chain has TRBV19 and TRBJ2-1; 8 bases are shared with TRBD1. The V gene's germline CDR1 is LNHDA and CDR2 SQIVND (reference sequence). With V trimmed by 6 bases and J by 9 bases, 10 bases remained unmatched. This CDR3 comprises 14 residues. CDR3 amino acids: CASRNRAGQGEQFF. In nucleotides, the CDR3 is TGTGCCAGTAGGAACAGGGCTGGACAGGGTGAGCAGTTCTTC.

The V and J genes are TRBV9 and TRBJ2-7; tentatively, D is TRBD2 (6 bases). The ends were cut back, 3 bases at V and 3 bases at J, with 13 bases in the middle. This CDR3 has 14 residues. Germline-derived CDR1 and CDR2 are SGDLS and YYNGEE. CDR3 amino acids: CASSAQVGGYEQYF. The CDR3 bases are TGTGCCAGCAGCGCTCAGGTCGGGGGCTACGAGCAGTACTTC.

The chain is built from TRBV13 and TRBJ2-2, with TRBD1 as a possible D gene (5 bases). Germline CDR1 is PRHDT and CDR2 is FYEKMQ (reference sequence). The germline V and J ends were trimmed by 1 base and 0 bases, with 9 bases remaining between them. This CDR3 is 16 amino acids long. CDR3 nucleotides: TGTGCCAGCAGCTTAGAGGGGTATACGAACACCGGGGAGCTGTTTTTT. Encoded protein: CASSLEGYTNTGELFF.

In this sample, this clone turned up once. The chain employs TRBV7-3 and TRBJ2-7; TRBD1 aligns across 8 bases. The CDR3 has 13 amino acids. Losses at the gene ends were 2 bases for V and 5 bases for J; bases not matched to a gene: 2. The germline V gene has CDR1 SGHTA and CDR2 FQGTGA. CDR3 in DNA: TGTGCCAGCAGCTTAGGACAGGGTGACGAGCAGTACTTC. Translated, it gives CASSLGQGDEQYF.